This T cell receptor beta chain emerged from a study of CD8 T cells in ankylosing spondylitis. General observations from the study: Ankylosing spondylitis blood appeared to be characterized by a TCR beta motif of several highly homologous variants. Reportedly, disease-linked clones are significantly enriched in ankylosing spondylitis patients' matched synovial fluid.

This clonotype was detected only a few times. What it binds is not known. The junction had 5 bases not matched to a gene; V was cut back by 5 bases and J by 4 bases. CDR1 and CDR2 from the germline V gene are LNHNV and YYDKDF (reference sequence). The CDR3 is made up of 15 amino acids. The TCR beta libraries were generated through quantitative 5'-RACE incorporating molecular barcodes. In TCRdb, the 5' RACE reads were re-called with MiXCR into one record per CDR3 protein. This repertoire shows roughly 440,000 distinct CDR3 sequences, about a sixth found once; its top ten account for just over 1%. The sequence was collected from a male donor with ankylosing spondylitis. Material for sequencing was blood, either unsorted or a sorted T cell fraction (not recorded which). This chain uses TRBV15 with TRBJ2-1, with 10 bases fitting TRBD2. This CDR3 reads CATSASGSTYNEQFF. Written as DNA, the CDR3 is TGTGCCACCAGCGCTAGCGGGAGCACGTACAATGAGCAGTTCTTC.